A selection of T cell receptor beta chains follows, all from one sample in a study of blood T cell repertoires in COVID-19. The table came from immunoSEQ multiplex PCR; TCRdb's copy has only in-frame clones and leaves some out. Counted here are roughly 120,000 clones, around 90% occurring once; the ten biggest clones make up 3.8%. The sample was peripheral blood. These receptors were taken from a woman aged 55-75 years with COVID-19, enrolled during active disease. Both conserved end residues are part of each CDR3. The order of the fields is V gene, clone size, CDR3 protein. Clone size is not always given. Where it is, it says once, few, many or a class for expanded clones.

>TRBV7-2|-
CASSLMTASYEQYF
>TRBV2|-
CASSRAGYEQYF
>TRBV14|-
CASSQKDKSTDTQYF
>TRBV13|-
CASSLEGQLTEAFF
>TRBV7-3|-
CASSLNTRGTDTQYF
>TRBV6-6|-
CASSYSGPGGYTF
>TRBV3-1/TRBV3-2|-
CASSRRGTSGGKETQYF
>TRBV5-1|-
CASSREMNTEAFF
>TRBV3-1/TRBV3-2|-
CASSQTGNNQPQHF
>TRBV10-3|-
CAISDGVRDTQYF
>TRBV18|-
CASSPSIVGETQYF
>TRBV7-7|-
CASSRWTGASYEQYF
>TRBV5-1|-
CASSLGGSDNYGYTF
>TRBV5-1|-
CASSSQGNYQETQYF
>TRBV7-2|-
CASSWTGDGGEQYF
>TRBV5-1|-
CASSLGSGISYNEQFF
>TRBV5-6|-
CASSRRTGGYSPLHF
>TRBV7-9|few
CASSSSRTGANTEAFF
>TRBV7-2|-
CASSSGTSGGTDTQYF
>TRBV5-5|-
CASSPLGQGPYYGYTF
>TRBV15|-
CATSRDRLAGAATQYF
>TRBV9|-
CASSVEKLGLAGGRTGELFF
>TRBV19|-
CASTETGGYNEQFF
>TRBV27|-
CARPGQVDAYEQYF